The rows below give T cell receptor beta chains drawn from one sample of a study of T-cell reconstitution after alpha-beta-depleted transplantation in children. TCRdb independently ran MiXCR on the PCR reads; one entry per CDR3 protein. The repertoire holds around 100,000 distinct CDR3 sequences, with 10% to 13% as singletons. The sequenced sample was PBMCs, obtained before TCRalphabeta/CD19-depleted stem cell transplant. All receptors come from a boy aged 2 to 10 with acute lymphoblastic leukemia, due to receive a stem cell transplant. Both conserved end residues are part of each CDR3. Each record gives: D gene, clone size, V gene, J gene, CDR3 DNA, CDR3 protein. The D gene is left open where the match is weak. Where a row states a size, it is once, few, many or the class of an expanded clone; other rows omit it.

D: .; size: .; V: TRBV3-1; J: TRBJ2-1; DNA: TGTGCCAGCAGCCGAGGCCTATCTTCCAATGAGCAGTTCTTC; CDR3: CASSRGLSSNEQFF
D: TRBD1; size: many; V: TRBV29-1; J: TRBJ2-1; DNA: TGCAGCGTTGATTGGACAGGGAAGTTCTTC; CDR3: CSVDWTGKFF
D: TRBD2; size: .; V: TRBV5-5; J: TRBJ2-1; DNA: TGTGCCAGCAGCTTTGCGGGACTAGACACGGAGCAGTTCTTC; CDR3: CASSFAGLDTEQFF
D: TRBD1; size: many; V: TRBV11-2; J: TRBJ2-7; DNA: TGTGCCAGCATGTACCGATGGGGACAGTCCTACGAGCAGTACTTC; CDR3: CASMYRWGQSYEQYF
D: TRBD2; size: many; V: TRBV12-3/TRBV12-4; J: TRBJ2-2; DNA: TGTGCCAGCACTACCGGGGGGACCGGGGAGCTGTTTTTT; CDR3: CASTTGGTGELFF
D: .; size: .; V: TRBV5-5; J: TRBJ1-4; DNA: TGTGCCAGCAGCTTCTCGGCGGGGGTAATAGGTGAAAAACTGTTTTTT; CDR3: CASSFSAGVIGEKLFF
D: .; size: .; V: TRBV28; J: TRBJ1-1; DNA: TGTGCCAGCAGTACCCACCCCGGAACTGAAGCTTTCTTT; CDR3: CASSTHPGTEAFF
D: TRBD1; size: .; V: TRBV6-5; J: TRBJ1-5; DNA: TGTGCCAGCAGTTACTCGTCCCCTTGGACAGGGGGAAATCAGCCCCAGCATTTT; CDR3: CASSYSSPWTGGNQPQHF
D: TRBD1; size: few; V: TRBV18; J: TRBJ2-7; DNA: TGTGCCAGCTCACCCGACAGGGGGGGCTACGAGCAGTACTTC; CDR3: CASSPDRGGYEQYF
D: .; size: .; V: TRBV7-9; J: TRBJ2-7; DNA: TGTGCCAGCAGCTTGGTTGGGCGCTACGAGCAGTACTTC; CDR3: CASSLVGRYEQYF
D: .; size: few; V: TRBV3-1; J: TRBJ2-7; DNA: TGTGCCAGCAGCCAAGATTTCAGCGTGTACTTC; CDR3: CASSQDFSVYF
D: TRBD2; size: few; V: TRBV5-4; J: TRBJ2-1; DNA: TGTGCCAGCAGCTGGGGACTAGATACGTACAATGAGCAGTTCTTC; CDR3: CASSWGLDTYNEQFF
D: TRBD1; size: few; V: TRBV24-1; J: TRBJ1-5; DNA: TGTGCCACCAGTGATGACGACAGGGACAATCAGCCCCAGCATTTT; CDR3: CATSDDDRDNQPQHF
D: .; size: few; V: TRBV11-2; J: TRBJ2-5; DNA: TGTGCCAGCAGCTTAGGACTCCTCGACGAAGAGACCCAGTACTTC; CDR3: CASSLGLLDEETQYF
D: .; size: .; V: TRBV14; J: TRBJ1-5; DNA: TGTGCCAGCAGCCCTAAGAGAGGCAGGGAGAGTAATCAGCCCCAGCATTTT; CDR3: CASSPKRGRESNQPQHF
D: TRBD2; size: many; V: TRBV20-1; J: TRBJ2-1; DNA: TGCAGTGCTAGTTTTCGGCCTAGCGGTACCTACAATGAGCAGTTCTTC; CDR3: CSASFRPSGTYNEQFF
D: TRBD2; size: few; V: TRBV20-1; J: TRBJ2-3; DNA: TGCAGTGCAACTAGCGGGAGGGCAGGAGATACGCAGTATTTT; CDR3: CSATSGRAGDTQYF
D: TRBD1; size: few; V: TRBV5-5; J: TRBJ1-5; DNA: TGTGCCAGCAGCTTGGGGACAGGGGGACGGCCCCAGCATTTT; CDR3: CASSLGTGGRPQHF
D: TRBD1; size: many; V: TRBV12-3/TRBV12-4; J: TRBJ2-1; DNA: TGTGCCAGCAGTTTCTGGCTCTCGACAGGGAGTCTGGGGAATGAGCAGTTCTTC; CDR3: CASSFWLSTGSLGNEQFF
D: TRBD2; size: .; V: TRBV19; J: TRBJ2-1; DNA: TGTGCCAGTAGTATGGGTCTAGCGGGATACAATGAGCAGTTCTTC; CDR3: CASSMGLAGYNEQFF
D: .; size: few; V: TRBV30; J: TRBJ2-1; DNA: TGTGCCTGGAGCCCCCCAGGGTGGCGGGCTCACAATGAGCAGTTCTTC; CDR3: CAWSPPGWRAHNEQFF
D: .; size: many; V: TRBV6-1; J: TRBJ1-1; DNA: TGTGCCAGCAGTGAAGAGACAGGCACTGAAGCTTTCTTT; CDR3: CASSEETGTEAFF
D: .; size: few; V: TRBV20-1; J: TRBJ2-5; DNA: TGCAGTGCTAGAGATCTGCAGGGGCTGGAGACCCAGTACTTC; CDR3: CSARDLQGLETQYF
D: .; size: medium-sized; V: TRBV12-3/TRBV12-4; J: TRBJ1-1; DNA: TGTGCCAGCAGTTTTCAACAGACTGGGGGCACTGAAGCTTTCTTT; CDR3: CASSFQQTGGTEAFF
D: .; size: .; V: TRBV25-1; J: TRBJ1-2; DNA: TGTGCCAGCAGTGAAGTCGGGGGGCATGGCTACACCTTC; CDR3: CASSEVGGHGYTF
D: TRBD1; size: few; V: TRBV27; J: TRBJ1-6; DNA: TGTGCCACACGCCGGGACAGGGTTAATTCACCCCTCCACTTT; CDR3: CATRRDRVNSPLHF
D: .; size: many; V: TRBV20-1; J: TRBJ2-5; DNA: TGCAGTGCCACCCCCGGCCAGGGGAAGGAGACCCAGTACTTC; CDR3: CSATPGQGKETQYF
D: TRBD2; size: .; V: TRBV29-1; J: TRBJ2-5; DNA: TGCAGCGTTAAAATAGCGGGACAAGAGACCCAGTACTTC; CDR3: CSVKIAGQETQYF
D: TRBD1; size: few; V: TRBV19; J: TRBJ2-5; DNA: TGTGCCAGTAGTCCAGGGGGCTCGCTAAGAGAGACCCAGTACTTC; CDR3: CASSPGGSLRETQYF
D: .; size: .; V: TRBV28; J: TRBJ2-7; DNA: TGTGCCAGCAGGGTGACACCTTCTCGGGGGCAGTACTTC; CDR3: CASRVTPSRGQYF
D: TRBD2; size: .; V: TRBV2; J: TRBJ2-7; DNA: TGTGCCAGCACCCTGGGGGCTAGCGGGAGCTACGAGCAGTACTTC; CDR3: CASTLGASGSYEQYF
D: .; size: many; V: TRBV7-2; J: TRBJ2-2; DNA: TGTGCCAGCAGCCGACGATCTCGCCGAGGGACCGGGGAGCTGTTTTTT; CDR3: CASSRRSRRGTGELFF
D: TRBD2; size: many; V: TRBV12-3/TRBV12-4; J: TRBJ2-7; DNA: TGTGCCAGCAGTTTAATACTAGCGGGTTACTACGAGCAGTACTTC; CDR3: CASSLILAGYYEQYF
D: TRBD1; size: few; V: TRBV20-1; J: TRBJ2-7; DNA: TGCAGTGCTAGAGATACGACAGGGAACTACGAGCAGTACTTC; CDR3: CSARDTTGNYEQYF
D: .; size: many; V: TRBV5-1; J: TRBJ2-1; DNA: TGCGCCAGCAGCTTGGTTGTGGGAGACGCCTACAATGAGCAGTTCTTC; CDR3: CASSLVVGDAYNEQFF
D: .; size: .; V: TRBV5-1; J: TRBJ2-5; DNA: TGCGCCAGCAGCTTGGCCCAAGACAGAGAAGAGACCCAGTACTTC; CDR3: CASSLAQDREETQYF
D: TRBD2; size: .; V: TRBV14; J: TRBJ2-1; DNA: TGTGCCAGCAGCCAAGATAGGAGGCTAGCGGGAGCCTACAATGAGCAGTTCTTC; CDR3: CASSQDRRLAGAYNEQFF
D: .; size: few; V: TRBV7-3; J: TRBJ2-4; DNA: TGTGCCAGCAGCTTACGAGGGGACAAAAACATTCAGTACTTC; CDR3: CASSLRGDKNIQYF
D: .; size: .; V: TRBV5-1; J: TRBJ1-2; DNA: TGCGCCAGCAGCTCCGACGGCAACTATGGCTACACCTTC; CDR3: CASSSDGNYGYTF
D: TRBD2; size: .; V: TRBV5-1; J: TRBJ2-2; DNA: TGCGCCAGCAGCCGACTGGGAGGGGAGTTAAACACCGGGGAGCTGTTTTTT; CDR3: CASSRLGGELNTGELFF
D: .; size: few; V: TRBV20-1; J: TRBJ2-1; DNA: TGCAGCGGTCCTCGGGAAAACCTTCACAATGAGCAGTTCTTC; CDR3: CSGPRENLHNEQFF
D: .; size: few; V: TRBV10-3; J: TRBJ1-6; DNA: TGTGCCATCAGTGACCCCGACAGTCCAAATTCACCCCTCCACTTT; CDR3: CAISDPDSPNSPLHF
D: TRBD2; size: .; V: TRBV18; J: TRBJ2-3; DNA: TGTGCCAGCTCACCACTCGGTAGCGGGAGGGAAGATACGCAGTATTTT; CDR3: CASSPLGSGREDTQYF
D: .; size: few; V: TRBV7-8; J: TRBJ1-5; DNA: TGTGCCAGCAGCTTTGAAGGGGCCAGCAATCAGCCCCAGCATTTT; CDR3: CASSFEGASNQPQHF
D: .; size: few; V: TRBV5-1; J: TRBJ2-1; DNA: TGCGCCAGCAGCGGGGAGGCAGCCCACGATGAGCAGTTCTTC; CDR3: CASSGEAAHDEQFF
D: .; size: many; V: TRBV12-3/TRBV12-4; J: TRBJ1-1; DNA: TGTGCCAGCAGTCAGCCCCCCGGGGGAGACACTGAAGCTTTCTTT; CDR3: CASSQPPGGDTEAFF
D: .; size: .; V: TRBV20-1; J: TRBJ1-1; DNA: TGCAGTGCTAGGGGATCCACTGAAGCTTTCTTT; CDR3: CSARGSTEAFF
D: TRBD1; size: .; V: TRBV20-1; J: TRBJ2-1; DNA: TGCAGTGCTAGAGATGACAGGGTCGCCTACAATGAGCAGTTCTTC; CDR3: CSARDDRVAYNEQFF